One and the same sample provided the 24 T cell receptor beta chains below, sequenced in a study of beta chain features in type 1 diabetes. Expressed TCRB transcripts were sequenced after all isolated RNA was converted to cDNA. The repertoire was sequenced with immunoSEQ multiplex PCR; TCRdb's copy has only in-frame clones and lacks some. Of a few hundred thousand clones in the sample, approximately 15% were seen once. Sequencing input: central memory CD4+ T cells from blood. The receptors stem from a man younger than 40 in good health.

This chain links TRBV7-2 with TRBJ1-5; D perhaps matches TRBD1 (5 bases). CDR3 length: 14 residues. CDR1 and CDR2 from the germline V gene are SGHTA and FQGNSA. V was clipped by 1 base and J by 4 bases, with 8 bases between them. In nucleotides, the CDR3 is TGTGCCAGCAGCTTAGGGACACCTAATCAGCCCCAGCATTTT. It encodes CASSLGTPNQPQHF.

In this sample, this clone turned up many times. The chain joins TRBV7-7 to TRBJ2-1; 13 positions agree with TRBD2. Trimming took 5 bases from V and 9 from J; bases not matched to a gene: 4. The CDR3 runs 14 residues. CDR1 is SSHAT and CDR2 is FNYEAQ in the germline V gene (reference sequence). The CDR3 protein is CASSPGLAGFEQFF. In nucleotides, the CDR3 is TGTGCCAGCAGCCCGGGACTAGCGGGGTTTGAGCAGTTCTTC. Full variable domain (remainder filled in from reference TRBV7-7 and TRBJ2-1): GAGVSQSPRYKVTKRGQDVTLRCDPISSHATLYWYQQALGQGPEFLTYFNYEAQPDKSGLPSDRFSAERPEGSISTLTIQRTEQRDSAMYRCASSPGLAGFEQFFGPGTRLTVL.

This clone was observed a handful of times. This chain joins TRBV7-2 and TRBJ2-3; D unclear. Germline V gives CDR1 SGHTA, CDR2 FQGNSA. The CDR3 consists of 12 residues. V was shortened by 4 bases and J by 11 bases, with 13 bases between the two germline ends. The CDR3 reads CASSSDRLRQYF. In nucleotides, the CDR3 is TGTGCCAGCAGCTCAGACCGTTTAAGGCAGTATTTT.

This clone has more than one count but fewer than ten. The chain couples TRBV20-1 to TRBJ2-1, with D perhaps TRBD2 (5 bases). V was trimmed by 5 bases and J by 11 bases, leaving 13 bases between them. This CDR3 is 11 amino acids long. Germline V gene sequence: CDR1 DFQATT, CDR2 SNEGSKA (reference sequence). The CDR3 spells CSADVGKQQFF. The CDR3 coding sequence is TGCAGTGCTGATGTCGGGAAGCAGCAGTTCTTC.

The chain uses TRBV5-1 and TRBJ2-4, with D maybe TRBD2 (5 bases). The CDR3 loop spans 15 amino acids. Trimming removed 0 bases from V and 3 bases from J, with 10 bases in between. Per germline, CDR1 SGHRS and CDR2 YFSETQ. The CDR3: CASSLGESFKNIQYF. CDR3 nucleotide sequence: TGCGCCAGCAGCTTGGGGGAGTCCTTCAAAAACATTCAGTACTTC.

The V gene is TRBV6-1, the J gene TRBJ1-5; a weak D match, TRBD1 (5 bases). V lost 8 bases and J lost 0, with 11 bases in between. Per the germline V gene, CDR1 is MNHNS and CDR2 is SASEGT. The length of the CDR3 is 14 residues. The CDR3 DNA reads as TGTGCCAGCGTCGCAGGGCATAGCAATCAGCCCCAGCATTTT. Its translation: CASVAGHSNQPQHF.

The chain uses TRBV5-1 and TRBJ2-5; no firm D call. Germline V gene sequence: CDR1 SGHRS, CDR2 YFSETQ. The CDR3 length is 13 residues. V dropped 5 bases and J dropped 5 bases, with 13 bases sitting between them. CDR3 in DNA: TGCGCCAGCAGTTCCCCCCTGGGGGAGACCCAGTACTTC. Translating it yields CASSSPLGETQYF.

V is TRBV20-1 and J is TRBJ2-7; 8 positions match TRBD1. Per the germline V gene, CDR1 is DFQATT and CDR2 is SNEGSKA (reference sequence). The CDR3 covers 11 residues. V lost 7 bases and J lost 4; bases outside the gene matches: 3. CDR3 bases: TGCAGTGTGGACAGGGAGTACGAGCAGTACTTC. This translates into CSVDREYEQYF.

This chain connects TRBV9 to TRBJ2-3; D possibly uses TRBD1 or TRBD2 (6 bases each). Germline V gene sequence: CDR1 SGDLS, CDR2 YYNGEE. V lost 1 base and J lost 6, with 12 bases in between. The CDR3 contains 14 residues. The CDR3 spells CASSVRGALDTQYF. The CDR3 DNA follows: TGTGCCAGCAGCGTAAGGGGGGCCCTGGATACGCAGTATTTT.

This clone was detected a few times. The rearrangement joins TRBV18 to TRBJ2-7, with D unresolved. The length of the CDR3 is 13 residues. Germline loops: CDR1 KGHSH, CDR2 LQKENI. With 1 base removed from V and 7 bases from J, the gap between germline ends came to 11 bases. The CDR3 here is CASSPQEYLEQYV. DNA of the CDR3: TGTGCCAGCTCACCACAGGAATATTTGGAGCAGTACGTC.

The chain joins TRBV10-2 to TRBJ2-2; D is possibly TRBD1 (7 bases). Germline CDR1 and CDR2: WSHSY and SAAADI. The ends were cut back, 4 bases at V and 5 bases at J, with 17 bases in the middle. CDR3 size: 16 residues. CDR3 DNA: TGCGCCAGCAGTGTACAGGGGACTCGCCAGACCGGGGAGCTGTTTTTT. Translation gives CASSVQGTRQTGELFF.

A word on this clone: A clone one base away is much larger, so this may be a read error. The chain uses TRBV7-2 and TRBJ2-5; TRBD2 matches at 9 bases. V shed 3 bases and J 5 bases; nucleotides not matched to a gene: 10. CDR1 and CDR2 from the germline V gene are SGHTA and FQGNSA. The CDR3 runs 16 residues. CDR3 region: CASSFSRGGAGETQYF. The CDR3 coding sequence is TGTGCCAGCAGCTTTAGTCGCGGGGGGGCCGGGGAGACCCAGTACTTC.

This clone was picked up a small number of times. The gene calls are TRBV7-8 and TRBJ2-7; possibly TRBD1 or TRBD2 for D (6 bases each). This CDR3 has 15 amino acids. V lost 1 base and J lost 1, with 11 bases in between. Germline V gives CDR1 SGHVS, CDR2 FQNEAQ. The DNA of the CDR3 is TGTGCCAGCAGCTTAGAAGGGGGGCGGTCCTACGAGCAGTACTTC. Its translation is CASSLEGGRSYEQYF.

V usage is TRBV7-2 and J usage is TRBJ1-2; D unresolved. V was trimmed by 0 bases and J by 4 bases, leaving 9 bases between them. Looked up from germline, CDR1 is SGHTA and CDR2 is FQGNSA. This CDR3 has 14 amino acids. Here the CDR3 reads CASSLANIRYGYTF. The CDR3 nucleotides read TGTGCCAGCAGCTTAGCCAACATTCGCTATGGCTACACCTTC. The full variable domain, rest sourced from reference TRBV7-2 and TRBJ1-2, is GAGVSQSPSNKVTEKGKDVELRCDPISGHTALYWYRQSLGQGLEFLIYFQGNSAPDKSGLPSDRFSAERTGGSVSTLTIQRTQQEDSAVYLCASSLANIRYGYTFGSGTRLTVV.

This clone has just a few counts. This chain connects TRBV5-1 to TRBJ2-1, with TRBD2 matching 11 bases. From germline, CDR1 is SGHRS and CDR2 YFSETQ. The CDR3 consists of 15 residues. V lost 0 bases, J lost 10 bases, and 6 bases stayed unmatched. The CDR3 coding sequence is TGCGCCAGCAGCTTGGGACTAGCGGGAAATGAGGAGCAGTTCTTC. It codes for CASSLGLAGNEEQFF.

V and J are TRBV9 and TRBJ2-5, with D uncertain. The CDR3 extends over 15 amino acids. V lost 3 bases to trimming and J lost 4 bases, with 16 bases between them. CDR1 SGDLS and CDR2 YYNGEE come from the germline V gene. For the CDR3, the DNA is TGTGCCAGCAGCGATAGTGGGCGGCAATTAGAGACCCAGTACTTC. Translation: CASSDSGRQLETQYF.

This chain links TRBV7-3 with TRBJ1-2; no firm D call. From germline, CDR1 is SGHTA and CDR2 FQGTGA. CDR3 length: 14 residues. Trimming stripped 0 bases from V and 8 bases from J, with 13 bases between. The CDR3 reads CASSLTPDAGGYTF. CDR3 nucleotides: TGTGCCAGCAGCTTAACCCCGGACGCTGGGGGCTACACCTTC.

The table lists this clone with a few counts. The chain combines TRBV25-1 with TRBJ1-2; 7 positions agree with TRBD1. The CDR3 totals 14 residues. The trim removed 3 bases at V and 0 bases at J, leaving 1 base unmatched. Germline assignment: CDR1 MGHDK and CDR2 SYGVNS. CDR3: CASSEDRSNYGYTF. Written as DNA, the CDR3 is TGTGCCAGCAGTGAGGACAGGTCTAACTATGGCTACACCTTC.

J is TRBJ2-2 and V is TRBV5-4, with D perhaps TRBD2 (5 bases). Trimming stripped 2 bases from V and 5 bases from J, with 13 bases between. There are 15 residues in the CDR3. Germline CDR1 and CDR2: SGHNT and YYREEE (reference sequence). The CDR3 here is CASSFGRGATGELFF. DNA of the CDR3: TGTGCCAGCAGCTTCGGTCGGGGAGCTACCGGGGAGCTGTTTTTT.

The chain is built from TRBV5-1 and TRBJ2-7; no firm D call. The CDR3 totals 14 residues. Germline V gene data show CDR1 as SGHRS and CDR2 as YFSETQ. V gave up 0 bases and J gave up 2 bases, with 9 bases separating them. The CDR3: CASSLEAETYEQYF. The CDR3 DNA sequence: TGCGCCAGCAGCTTGGAGGCGGAAACCTACGAGCAGTACTTC. Full variable domain (outside the CDR3, taken from reference TRBV5-1 and TRBJ2-7): KAGVTQTPRYLIKTRGQQVTLSCSPISGHRSVSWYQQTPGQGLQFLFEYFSETQRNKGNFPGRFSGRQFSNSRSEMNVSTLELGDSALYLCASSLEAETYEQYFGPGTRLTVT.

The table lists this clone with a few counts. The chain employs TRBV7-8 and TRBJ2-3; 12 nucleotides match TRBD2. The germline CDR1 and CDR2 sequences are SGHVS and FQNEAQ. After removal of 5 bases from V and 6 bases from J, the junction contained 9 bases not matched to a gene. CDR3 length: 16 amino acids. The CDR3 protein is CASSRWTSGVMDTQYF. DNA of the CDR3: TGTGCCAGCAGCCGCTGGACTAGCGGGGTCATGGATACGCAGTATTTT.

This chain links TRBV7-2 with TRBJ2-3; possibly TRBD1 for D (5 bases). This CDR3 has 15 residues. CDR1 is SGHTA, CDR2 FQGNSA, per germline. V lost 2 bases to trimming and J lost 2 bases, with 11 bases between them. This CDR3 is CASSLMGPSTDTQYF. The CDR3 DNA follows: TGTGCCAGCAGCTTAATGGGGCCTTCCACAGATACGCAGTATTTT.

This clone was counted a few times. V and J are TRBV11-2 and TRBJ2-2, with 13 positions matching TRBD2. V lost 5 bases, J lost 6 bases, and 12 bases stayed unmatched. The CDR3 has 18 amino acids. CDR1 and CDR2 (germline): SGHAT, FQNNGV. The CDR3 is CASSPLGTSGKTAGELFF. CDR3 in DNA: TGTGCCAGCAGCCCCCTGGGGACTAGCGGGAAGACGGCCGGGGAGCTGTTTTTT.

There are a few counts of this clone. V usage is TRBV5-4 and J usage is TRBJ2-2; D gene uncertain. Germline V CDR1 and CDR2: SGHNT, YYREEE (reference sequence). Trimming removed 5 bases at V and 3 bases at J, with 8 bases between. CDR3 length: 13 residues. The CDR3 DNA sequence: TGTGCCAGCAGTGATGGGCACACCGGGGAGCTGTTTTTT. This gives the protein CASSDGHTGELFF. The full variable domain, its missing parts supplied by reference TRBV5-4 and TRBJ2-2, is ETGVTQSPTHLIKTRGQQVTLRCSSQSGHNTVSWYQQALGQGPQFIFQYYREEENGRGNFPPRFSGLQFPNYSSELNVNALELDDSALYLCASSDGHTGELFFGEGSRLTVL.